The rows below give T cell receptor beta chains drawn from one sample of a study of neurological immune-mediated disorders. TCRdb fed the 5' RACE reads into MiXCR, producing one record per CDR3 protein. The profile shows tens of thousands of distinct CDR3 sequences, 3% to 4% of them singletons. Source material: PBMCs. The receptor set was obtained from a man aged 60 to 69 with multiple sclerosis. Both conserved end residues are part of each CDR3. Fields, in order: D gene, clone size, J gene, V gene, CDR3 DNA, CDR3 protein. A D gene is named only where the DNA matches it firmly. For some rows the clone size is stated as once, few or many, or as a class when expanded; others skip it.

TRBD1 many TRBJ1-2 TRBV12-3/TRBV12-4 TGTGCCAGCAGCCTGGGACAGCAAAACTATGGCTACACCTTC CASSLGQQNYGYTF
. many TRBJ2-1 TRBV7-2 TGTGCCAGCAGCTCCATAGGCGGAAGGGGGGAGCAGTTCTTC CASSSIGGRGEQFF
. many TRBJ1-1 TRBV20-1 TGCAGTGCTAGAGATCCAGCAGGGGTGAACACTGAAGCTTTCTTT CSARDPAGVNTEAFF
. many TRBJ2-3 TRBV27 TGTGCCAGCAGTTTATTCGGGGGACAGCGTAGCACAGATACGCAGTATTTT CASSLFGGQRSTDTQYF
TRBD2 many TRBJ2-1 TRBV27 TGTGCCAGCAGTTCCCCTTGGGCTAGCGGGAGCAATGAGCAGTTCTTC CASSSPWASGSNEQFF
. many TRBJ2-3 TRBV5-1 TGCGCCAGCAGCTTGGCCCGAACAGATACGCAGTATTTT CASSLARTDTQYF
. many TRBJ2-5 TRBV5-1 TGCGCCAGCAGCAAAAAGGACCCCTGGTTGGGAGAGACCCAGTACTTC CASSKKDPWLGETQYF
TRBD1 few TRBJ2-7 TRBV20-1 TGCAGTGCTAGAGACCGAGGGGGACAGAACCTCTACGAGCAGTACTTC CSARDRGGQNLYEQYF
TRBD1 many TRBJ1-2 TRBV5-1 TGCGCCAGCAGCCCGATGGGACAGGGCGTCTACACCTTC CASSPMGQGVYTF
. many TRBJ1-1 TRBV15 TGTGCCACCAGCAGAGCCCTTGACAGGGAAGCTTTCTTT CATSRALDREAFF
TRBD1 many TRBJ1-6 TRBV5-1 TGCGCCAGCAGCCCGAACGGACAGGGAGGGAATTCACCCCTCCACTTT CASSPNGQGGNSPLHF
TRBD2 many TRBJ2-1 TRBV20-1 TGCAGTGCCCCCAATCCGGGACTAGCGGGGGAAGGGACCTACAATGAGCAGTTCTTC CSAPNPGLAGEGTYNEQFF
. many TRBJ2-7 TRBV10-3 TGTGCCATCAAGGGTGGGGGGCTTCTCGAGCAGTACTTC CAIKGGGLLEQYF
. many TRBJ1-1 TRBV7-9 TGTGCCAGCAGCTCCCCGGGACACCTACCTGAAGCTTTCTTT CASSSPGHLPEAFF
TRBD2 . TRBJ2-5 TRBV5-1 TGCGCCAGCAAGCGGCTAGCGGGAATTCAGACCCAGTACTTC CASKRLAGIQTQYF
. many TRBJ2-5 TRBV7-8 TGTGCCAGCAGCACCTGGGAGACCCAGTACTTC CASSTWETQYF
TRBD1 few TRBJ1-2 TRBV5-4 TGTGCCAGCGGAAGGACAGGTTCCTATGGCTACACCTTC CASGRTGSYGYTF
TRBD2 many TRBJ2-5 TRBV5-1 TGCGCCAGCAGCTTGGAGCGGGGGTCACAAGAGACCCAGTACTTC CASSLERGSQETQYF
. many TRBJ2-3 TRBV9 TGTGCCAGCAGTGAGGGTGAGCCAGATACGCAGTATTTT CASSEGEPDTQYF
TRBD2 many TRBJ2-7 TRBV7-2 TGTGCCAGCAGCCTGACTAGCGGACCCTACGAGCAGTACTTC CASSLTSGPYEQYF
TRBD2 many TRBJ2-3 TRBV9 TGTGCCAGCAGCGTAGTAGGCGGGGGAACTTTAGATACGCAGTATTTT CASSVVGGGTLDTQYF
. many TRBJ1-2 TRBV7-8 TGTGCCAGCAGCTTAGCGGAGGGGATCTATGGCTACACCTTC CASSLAEGIYGYTF
TRBD1 many TRBJ1-5 TRBV5-1 TGCGCCAGCAGCGGAGGGACAGGGGAAAGGGGCAATCAGCCCCAGCATTTT CASSGGTGERGNQPQHF
. . TRBJ1-2 TRBV29-1 TGCAGCGTTGGAACTCTAGCTGGCTACACCTTC CSVGTLAGYTF
. many TRBJ2-6 TRBV5-1 TGCGCCAGCGCGACTTCTGGGGCCAACGTCCTGACTTTC CASATSGANVLTF
. . TRBJ1-1 TRBV7-9 TGTGCCAGCAGCTTAGTTGCTACAGTCACTGAAGCTTTCTTT CASSLVATVTEAFF
TRBD1 many TRBJ1-1 TRBV12-3/TRBV12-4 TGTGCCAGCAGTTACGGACAGGGAAACACTGAAGCTTTCTTT CASSYGQGNTEAFF
. many TRBJ2-7 TRBV5-1 TGCGCCAGCAGCTTGGATTTGGGACTTCCCTACGAGCAGTACTTC CASSLDLGLPYEQYF
TRBD1 many TRBJ1-1 TRBV20-1 TGCAGTGCCCTCCTGAGGGGGCGCGGAAACACTGAAGCTTTCTTT CSALLRGRGNTEAFF
TRBD1 many TRBJ2-7 TRBV7-2 TGTGCCAGCAGCTTAGTAATCGGACAGGGAGTCACCTACGAGCAGTACTTC CASSLVIGQGVTYEQYF
. many TRBJ2-1 TRBV28 TGTGCCAGCAGTTTAGCGCAGGGCAATGAGCAGTTCTTC CASSLAQGNEQFF
TRBD1 many TRBJ2-7 TRBV5-1 TGCGCCAGCAGCACCGGACAGGGATGGCGTGAGCAGTACTTC CASSTGQGWREQYF
TRBD2 many TRBJ2-3 TRBV28 TGTGCCATCCTCGGACTAGCGGGCGATACGCAGTATTTT CAILGLAGDTQYF
. few TRBJ2-2 TRBV4-1 TGCGCCAGCAGCCAACAATGGGCTAGTCGCTTTACCGGGGAGCTGTTTTTT CASSQQWASRFTGELFF
. many TRBJ2-3 TRBV7-9 TGTGCCAGCAGCCCTCCGGCAGGCACAGATACGCAGTATTTT CASSPPAGTDTQYF
. many TRBJ2-7 TRBV20-1 TGCAGTGCTAGAGTTCTGAGACACCCGGACGAGCAGTACTTC CSARVLRHPDEQYF
TRBD2 few TRBJ2-5 TRBV10-3 TGTGCCATCAGTGAGTCGACTAGCGGGGGCCAAGAGACCCAGTACTTC CAISESTSGGQETQYF
. many TRBJ1-5 TRBV19 TGTGCCAGTAGTATACGCGGGCGTGATCAGCCCCAGCATTTT CASSIRGRDQPQHF
. . TRBJ2-3 TRBV10-3 TGTGCCATCAGTGACGGAGGAGCGGAAGGTACGCAGTATTTT CAISDGGAEGTQYF
TRBD1 many TRBJ2-3 TRBV20-1 TGCAGTGCTAGTGGACCCGGGACAGGGAGGGAGGATACGCAGTATTTT CSASGPGTGREDTQYF